This T cell receptor beta chain stems from a study of blood T cell repertoires in COVID-19. The CDR3 consists of 15 residues. CDR1 is KGHSH and CDR2 is LQKENI in the germline V gene. V was pared by 3 bases and J by 1 base, with 10 bases between. Data came from immunoSEQ multiplex PCR; TCRdb stores just in-frame clones and leaves some out. The profile shows about 68,000 clones, nearly 80% of them singletons. The clonotype originates from a human donor in a cohort sampled during active COVID-19. Sequences were obtained from peripheral blood. V and J are TRBV18 and TRBJ1-3; D not certain. The DNA for the CDR3 is TGTGCCAGCTCACCCCAGGAAGGATCTGGAAACACCATATATTTT. Residues: CASSPQEGSGNTIYF.